A selection of T cell receptor beta chains follows, all from one sample in a study of blood T cell repertoires in COVID-19. Assay used: immunoSEQ multiplex PCR; TCRdb lists only in-frame clones, some missing. The sample contains 95,000 to 150,000 clones, about 86% of which appear only once. The source material was peripheral blood. All receptors come from a woman between 50 and 59 years old with active or convalescent COVID-19. CDR3s include the opening cysteine and the closing phenylalanine or tryptophan.

TRBV7-8,CASSPGQGYEQYF
TRBV15,CATSRGQELNEKLFF
TRBV10-3,CATTGGAGGAMDYGYTF
TRBV28,CASRTPYEQYF
TRBV28,CASSSESGRGSYGQYF
TRBV30,CAWNIRTGGRTGELFF
TRBV28,CASTAGGGRQPQHF
TRBV9,CASSDRTSGFTGELFF
TRBV9,CASSVGQVGTDTQYF
TRBV29-1,CSVVGGRGGYTF
TRBV11-2,CASSLDRENIQYF
TRBV6-2/TRBV6-3,CASSYLGHGYGYTF
TRBV5-1,CASSLVGVAGGQETQYF
TRBV28,CASSSPRSGRGIYNEQFF
TRBV20-1,CSLHNAGKLFF
TRBV30,CAWRISGTVTEAFF
TRBV24-1,CATSDLGTGANVLTF
TRBV6-5,CASSSQGNYGYTF
TRBV15,CATSRDGLVNTGELFF
TRBV5-6,CASSLVGLATKETQYF
TRBV27,CASSLRVRGGVLPEQETQYF
TRBV7-9,CASSLEGSLRTEAFF
TRBV6-5,CATRLAGAKDTQYF
TRBV2,CASSEVGFSGYNEQFF